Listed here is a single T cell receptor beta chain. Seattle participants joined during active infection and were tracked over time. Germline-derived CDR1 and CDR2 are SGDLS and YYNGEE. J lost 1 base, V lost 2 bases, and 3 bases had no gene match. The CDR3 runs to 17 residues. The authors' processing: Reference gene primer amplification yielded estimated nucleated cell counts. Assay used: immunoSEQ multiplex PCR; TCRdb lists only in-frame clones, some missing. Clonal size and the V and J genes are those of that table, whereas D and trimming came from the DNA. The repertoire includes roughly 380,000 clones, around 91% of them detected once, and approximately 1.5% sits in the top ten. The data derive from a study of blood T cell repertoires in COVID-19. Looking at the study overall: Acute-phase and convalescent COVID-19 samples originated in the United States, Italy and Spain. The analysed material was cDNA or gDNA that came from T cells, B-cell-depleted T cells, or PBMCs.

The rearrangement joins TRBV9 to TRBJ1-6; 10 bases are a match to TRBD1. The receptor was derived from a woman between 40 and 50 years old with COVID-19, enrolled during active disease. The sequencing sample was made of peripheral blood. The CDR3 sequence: CASSVGQGRSYNSPLHF. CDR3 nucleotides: TGTGCCAGCAGCGTGGGACAGGGGAGGTCCTATAATTCACCCCTCCACTTT.